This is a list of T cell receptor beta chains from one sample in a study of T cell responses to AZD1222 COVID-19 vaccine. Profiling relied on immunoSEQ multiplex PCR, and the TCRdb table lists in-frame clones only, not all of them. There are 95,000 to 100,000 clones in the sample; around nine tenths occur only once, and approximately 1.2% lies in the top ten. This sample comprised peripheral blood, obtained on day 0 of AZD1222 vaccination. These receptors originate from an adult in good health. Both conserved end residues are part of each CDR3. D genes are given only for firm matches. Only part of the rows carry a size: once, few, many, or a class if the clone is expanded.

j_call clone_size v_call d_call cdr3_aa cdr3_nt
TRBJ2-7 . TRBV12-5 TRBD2 CASGPQRRRGEYEQYF TGTGCTAGTGGTCCTCAAAGAAGGCGGGGGGAATACGAGCAGTACTTC
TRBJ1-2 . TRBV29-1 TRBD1 CSARDRGYGYTF TGCAGCGCTCGGGACAGGGGCTATGGCTACACCTTC
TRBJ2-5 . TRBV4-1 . CASSQAPPGATQETQYF TGCGCCAGCAGCCAAGCCCCCCCGGGAGCAACTCAAGAGACCCAGTACTTC
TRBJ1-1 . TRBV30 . CAWSLGQVNTEAFF TGTGCCTGGAGTCTGGGGCAGGTGAACACTGAAGCTTTCTTT
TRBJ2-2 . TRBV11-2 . CASSSLHNTGELFF TGTGCCAGCAGCTCACTCCATAACACCGGGGAGCTGTTTTTT
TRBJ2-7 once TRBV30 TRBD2 CAWSVRRGERYF TGTGCCTGGAGTGTACGACGGGGGGAAAGGTACTTC
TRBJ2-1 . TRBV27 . CASSRAKGGTYNEQFF TGTGCCAGCAGTAGAGCGAAAGGGGGGACCTACAATGAGCAGTTCTTC
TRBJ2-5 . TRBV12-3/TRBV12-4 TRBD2 CASSRLAGSAQYF TGTGCCAGCAGTCGTTTAGCGGGGTCGGCCCAGTACTTC
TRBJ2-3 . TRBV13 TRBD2 CASSKLAGGRTDTQYF TGTGCCAGCAGCAAACTAGCGGGGGGCCGCACAGATACGCAGTATTTT
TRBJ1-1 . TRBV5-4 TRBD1 CASSRGTGEIGNTEAFF TGTGCCAGCAGCCGAGGGACAGGGGAAATAGGGAACACTGAAGCTTTCTTT
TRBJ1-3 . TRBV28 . CAIKRAGAGNTIYF TGTGCGATTAAACGCGCGGGGGCTGGAAACACCATATATTTT
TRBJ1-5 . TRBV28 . CASSLKGRTQGNQPQHF TGTGCCAGCAGTTTGAAAGGCAGAACCCAGGGCAATCAGCCCCAGCATTTT
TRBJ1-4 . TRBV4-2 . CASSQVGSGKLFF TGTGCCAGCAGCCAAGTCGGGAGTGGAAAACTGTTTTTT
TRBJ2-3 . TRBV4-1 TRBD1 CASSRAGQGSGTQYF TGCGCCAGCAGCCGAGCGGGACAGGGTTCTGGTACGCAGTATTTT
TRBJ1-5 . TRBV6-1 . CASSEGGAGSNQPQHF TGTGCCAGCAGTGAAGGGGGGGCTGGAAGCAATCAGCCCCAGCATTTT
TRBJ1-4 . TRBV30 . CAWSRDSLNEKLFF TGTGCCTGGAGTCGGGACTCCCTTAATGAAAAACTGTTTTTT
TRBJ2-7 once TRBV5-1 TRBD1 CASSLAGTGSPLSEQYF TGCGCCAGCAGCTTGGCCGGGACAGGGAGCCCCCTCTCCGAGCAGTACTTC
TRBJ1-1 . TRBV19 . CASSATRGETTEAFF TGTGCCAGTAGTGCAACCAGGGGCGAGACCACTGAAGCTTTCTTT
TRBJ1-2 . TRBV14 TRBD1 CASSQEEPGQLNYGYTF TGTGCCAGCAGCCAAGAGGAACCGGGACAGCTTAACTATGGCTACACCTTC
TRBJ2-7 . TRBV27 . CASSPIRGYEQYF TGTGCCAGCAGCCCAATCAGGGGCTACGAGCAGTACTTC
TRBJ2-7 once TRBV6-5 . CASSFGFPYEQYF TGTGCCAGCAGCTTCGGGTTCCCCTACGAGCAGTACTTC
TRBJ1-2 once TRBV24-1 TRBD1 CATSDSTDREGGYTF TGTGCCACCAGTGACAGTACGGACAGGGAGGGCGGCTACACCTTC
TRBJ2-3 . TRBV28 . CASLDRVPDTQYF TGTGCCAGCCTTGATAGGGTTCCAGATACGCAGTATTTT
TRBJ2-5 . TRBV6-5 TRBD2 CASSKLAYEETQYF TGTGCCAGCAGTAAACTAGCGTATGAAGAGACCCAGTACTTC
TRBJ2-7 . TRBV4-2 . CASSQEADSKQYF TGTGCCAGCAGCCAAGAAGCTGACAGCAAGCAGTACTTC
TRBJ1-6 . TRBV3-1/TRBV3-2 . CASSHRDYNSPLHF TGTGCCAGCAGCCACAGAGACTATAATTCACCCCTCCACTTT
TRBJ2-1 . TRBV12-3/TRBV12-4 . CASSFSQGSEQFF TGTGCCAGCAGTTTTAGTCAAGGCAGTGAGCAGTTCTTC